This T cell receptor (beta chain) was found in a study of blood T cell repertoires in COVID-19. Study background: Acute and convalescent COVID-19 samples came from the United States, Italy and Spain.

Authors' processing steps: Quantification of nucleated cells was approximated via reference gene primer amplification. The assay was immunoSEQ multiplex PCR, and TCRdb's table has in-frame clones only and misses some. The V and J calls and clone size are taken from that table; D and trimming were inferred from the DNA. Here the sample spans roughly 75,000 clones, roughly nine tenths being singletons. V gave up 0 bases and J gave up 2 bases, with 17 bases separating them. This CDR3 has 17 amino acids. The V gene's germline CDR1 is LGHNA and CDR2 YNFKEQ. The source is a man of 80 years or more in a cohort sampled during active COVID-19. Source material: peripheral blood. The chain recombines TRBV4-2 with TRBJ2-7; a possible D gene is TRBD1 (5 bases). CDR3 DNA: TGTGCCAGCAGCCAAGATCCCCTACAGGTGGCCCCCTACGAGCAGTACTTC. It codes for CASSQDPLQVAPYEQYF.